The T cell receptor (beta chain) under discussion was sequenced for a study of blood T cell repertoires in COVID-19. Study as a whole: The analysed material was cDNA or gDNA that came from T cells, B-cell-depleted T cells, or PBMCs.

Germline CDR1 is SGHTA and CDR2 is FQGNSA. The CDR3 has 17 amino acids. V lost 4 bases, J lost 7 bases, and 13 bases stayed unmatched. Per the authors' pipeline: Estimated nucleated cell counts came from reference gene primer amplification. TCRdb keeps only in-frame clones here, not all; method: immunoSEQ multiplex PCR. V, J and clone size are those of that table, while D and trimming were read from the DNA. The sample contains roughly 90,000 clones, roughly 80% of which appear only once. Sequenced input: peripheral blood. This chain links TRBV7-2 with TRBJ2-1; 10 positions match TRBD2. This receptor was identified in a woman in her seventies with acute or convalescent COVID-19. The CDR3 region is CASSSGPSGGAWNEQFF. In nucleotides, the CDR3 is TGTGCCAGCAGCTCAGGGCCGAGCGGGGGGGCGTGGAATGAGCAGTTCTTC.